Described below is a single T cell receptor (beta chain) sequence and its context. The antigen it recognizes is unknown. Nothing much larger sits one base from this clone, and base qualities are not available. Thawed PBMCs were FACS-sorted into unstimulated Tregs (CD4+CD25+CD127-), CD4+ non-Tregs (CD4+CD25-), CD4 cells and CD8 cells. Blood from healthy controls was obtained either from healthy volunteers or as purchased buffy coats. Healthy control blood was processed to PBMCs with a Ficoll density gradient and then cryopreserved, whereas patient PBMCs were collected both before and after transplant. Genomic DNA was extracted from sorted cells with the QIAGEN DNeasy Blood and Tissue Kit for TCRbeta CDR3 sequencing. High-throughput TCRbeta CDR3 sequencing was carried out commercially through immunoSEQ, with PCR amplification with bias correction and internal controls included. As for the original processing: Unique productive TCRbeta sequences were defined by CDR3 nucleotide sequence where primers matched, otherwise by CDR3 amino acid sequence with Vbeta and Jbeta genes. To correct for sorting error, sequences found in more than one sorted population at a frequency ratio of 2:1 or less were discarded, and the remaining shared sequences were assigned to the population with the higher frequency. Sequences were defined as donor-reactive when expanded at least 5-fold in CFSE-low cells versus unstimulated cells and present at a frequency of at least 0.01% in CFSE-low cells. Repertoire divergence was quantified by Jensen-Shannon divergence calculated from the top 100 TCRbeta sequences ranked by frequency. For samples with multiple sequencing runs, sorting error was corrected in each run separately before the runs were combined. TCRdb stores this immuneACCESS table with in-frame sequences only. Part of the clones is absent; in the studies checked, under half of the shortfall reflects unresolved V genes, and no reason is known for the rest. Clonal size and the V and J genes are those of that table, whereas D and trimming came from the DNA. Present in this sample are 90,000 to 150,000 clones, roughly 92% of which were seen just once. The ten largest clones take up approximately 0.59% of the sample.

This record comes from a study of Tregs in tolerant kidney transplant recipients (dated by TCRdb to about 2019). About the full investigation: The study applied TCRbeta sequencing to find donor-specific regulatory T cells before combined kidney and bone marrow transplantation and then followed those same cells after transplant. Several methods of expanding Tregs specific for an allogeneic donor were compared by TCRbeta repertoire sequencing in a few healthy controls. The full study reports these points: Although technical replication error seemed to be minimal, the question of biological reproducibility was not addressed directly. Because only a small number of patients were included, the study had limitations, and the results will need to be validated in larger populations as well as under other immunosuppression protocols. Expanding Tregs with activated donor B cells appeared to identify the most biologically relevant and donor-specific TCRbeta repertoire.

Sequencing was done on a sample of CD4+ T cells from blood. The sequence came from a human donor in good health.

The DNA reads as follows: TGTGCCAGCAGTGAAAGTGGATGGGGGGGCACTGAAGCTTTCTTT. It encodes CASSESGWGGTEAFF. The chain is encoded by TRBV6-4 joined to TRBJ1-1; perhaps TRBD1 is the D gene, with 5 bases matching. V is pared back by 3 bases and J by 4 bases, with 15 bases lying between the germline termini. Including cysteine and phenylalanine, the CDR3 has 15 amino acids. The DNA shown is the 45-base CDR3, in frame from base 1. Taken from the germline V gene, the CDR1 and CDR2 loops are MRHNA and SNTAGT.